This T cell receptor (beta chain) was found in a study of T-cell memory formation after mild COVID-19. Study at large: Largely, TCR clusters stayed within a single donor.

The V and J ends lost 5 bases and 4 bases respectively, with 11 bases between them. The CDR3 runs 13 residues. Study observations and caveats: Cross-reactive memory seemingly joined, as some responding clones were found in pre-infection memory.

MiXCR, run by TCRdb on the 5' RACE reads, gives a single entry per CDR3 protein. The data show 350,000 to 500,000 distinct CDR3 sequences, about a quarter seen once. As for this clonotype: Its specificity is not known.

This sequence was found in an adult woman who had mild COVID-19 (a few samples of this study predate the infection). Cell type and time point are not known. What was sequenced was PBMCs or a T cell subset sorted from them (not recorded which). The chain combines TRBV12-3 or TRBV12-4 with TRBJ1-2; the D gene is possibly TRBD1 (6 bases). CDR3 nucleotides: TGTGCCAGCAGTAGAGGACAGACCTATGGCTACACCTTC. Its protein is CASSRGQTYGYTF.